Each of the 14 T cell receptor beta chains below was sequenced from the same sample in a study of T cell changes during pregnancy in multiple sclerosis. Assay used: immunoSEQ multiplex PCR; TCRdb lists only in-frame clones, some missing. The table lists just over 35,000 clones, roughly nine tenths of them singletons, with 0.78% in the top ten. The sample was CD4+ T cells from peripheral blood mononuclear cells, taken after pregnancy. These receptors were collected from a female donor in good health, enrolled as a control in a pregnancy study.

The chain employs TRBV6-6 and TRBJ1-2; 7 positions match TRBD1. Trimming removed 4 bases from V and 7 bases from J; junction bases left unmatched: 6. The length of the CDR3 is 13 residues. Germline V gives CDR1 MNHNY, CDR2 SVGAGI (reference sequence). CDR3 in amino acids: CASSSDRAGGYTF. The DNA for the CDR3 is TGTGCCAGCAGTTCAGACAGGGCCGGTGGCTACACCTTC.

The V gene is TRBV19, the J gene TRBJ1-5; D ambiguous. Per the germline V gene, CDR1 is LNHDA and CDR2 is SQIVND (reference sequence). CDR3 length: 19 amino acids. Between the trimmed V and J ends, which lost 6 bases and 0 bases, there was a span of 24 bases. CDR3 loop: CASRPHTPRAGYSNQPQHF. DNA for the CDR3: TGTGCCAGTAGACCCCACACCCCCCGGGCGGGTTATAGCAATCAGCCCCAGCATTTT.

This clone has only a few counts. As DNA, the CDR3 is TGTGCCAGCAACAATAGACTAGCGGGAGGGAGTGTGCAGTACTTC. This sequence encodes CASNNRLAGGSVQYF. The chain links TRBV6-1 to TRBJ2-7; TRBD2 agrees at 14 bases. CDR1 is MNHNS, CDR2 SASEGT, per germline. This CDR3 has 15 amino acids. V gave up 7 bases and J gave up 9 bases; unmatched junction bases: 11.

V gene TRBV9 combines with J gene TRBJ1-3; D ambiguous. This CDR3 has 17 amino acids. Looked up from germline, CDR1 is SGDLS and CDR2 is YYNGEE. V was trimmed by 0 bases and J by 0 bases, leaving 13 bases between them. As DNA, the CDR3 is TGTGCCAGCAGCGTAGTGGACTCCTCCTTCTCTGGAAACACCATATATTTT. As protein: CASSVVDSSFSGNTIYF. The whole variable domain, remainder taken from reference TRBV9 and TRBJ1-3, is DSGVTQTPKHLITATGQRVTLRCSPRSGDLSVYWYQQSLDQGLQFLIQYYNGEERAKGNILERFSAQQFPDLHSELNLSSLELGDSALYFCASSVVDSSFSGNTIYFGEGSWLTVV.

V gene TRBV7-3 combines with J gene TRBJ1-2; D may be TRBD1 (5 bases). Looked up from germline, CDR1 is SGHTA and CDR2 is FQGTGA. This CDR3 has 16 amino acids. V lost 1 base and J 4 bases, leaving 16 bases between the germline ends. CDR3 protein: CASSLNSPGHFYGYTF. The DNA for the CDR3 is TGTGCCAGCAGCTTAAATAGCCCAGGGCACTTCTATGGCTACACCTTC.

The rearrangement uses TRBV19 and TRBJ2-2, with a possible D match to TRBD1 (6 bases). Germline V gene lookup returns CDR1 LNHDA and CDR2 SQIVND (reference sequence). This CDR3 comprises 14 residues. Trimming removed 2 bases from V and 4 bases from J, with 8 bases in between. CDR3 amino acids: CASSIKGGTGELFF. For the CDR3, the DNA is TGTGCCAGTAGTATAAAAGGGGGCACCGGGGAGCTGTTTTTT.

This chain uses TRBV21-1 with TRBJ2-7; the DNA was not used to check the table's D call, TRBD1. TRBV21-1 is a pseudogene. The CDR3 extends over 16 amino acids. Written as DNA, the CDR3 is TGTGCCAGCAGCAAAGCTCCTGGACAGGCGCTGTACGAGCAGTACTTC. As protein: CASSKAPGQALYEQYF.

The rearrangement links TRBV28 to TRBJ2-3, with 12 bases that match TRBD2. There are 19 residues in the CDR3. The germline gives CDR1 MDHEN, CDR2 SYDVKM. V gave up 3 bases and J gave up 0 bases; unmatched junction bases: 10. DNA for the CDR3: TGTGCCAGCAGTTTCCCACTAGCGGGAGGTTCATCTAGCACAGATACGCAGTATTTT. As protein: CASSFPLAGGSSSTDTQYF.

The rearrangement links TRBV6-6 to TRBJ2-2, with 8 bases identical to TRBD1. CDR3 length: 15 amino acids. V gave up 6 bases and J gave up 2 bases; unmatched junction bases: 5. Germline V gene data show CDR1 as MNHNY and CDR2 as SVGAGI (reference sequence). This CDR3 reads CASRKQGVNTGELFF. CDR3 bases: TGTGCCAGCAGAAAACAGGGGGTTAACACCGGGGAGCTGTTTTTT.

This chain uses TRBV6-1 with TRBJ1-4; the D is unclear. The V and J ends lost 0 bases and 2 bases respectively, with 10 bases between them. There are 16 residues in the CDR3. Germline V lookup: CDR1 MNHNS, CDR2 SASEGT. The CDR3 DNA reads as TGTGCCAGCAGTGAAGCGGGCCTGGCCACTAATGAAAAACTGTTTTTT. Its translation: CASSEAGLATNEKLFF.

CDR3 in DNA: TGTGCCACCAGCAGACCGACAGGGTTGAGCACCGGGGAGCTGTTTTTT. Its translation is CATSRPTGLSTGELFF. This chain connects TRBV15 to TRBJ2-2, with 7 bases that match TRBD1. V was clipped by 2 bases and J by 4 bases; unmatched bases: 7. Germline V CDR1 and CDR2: LNHNV, YYDKDF (reference sequence). The CDR3 runs to 16 residues.

The J gene is TRBJ2-3, the V gene TRBV4-1; 10 bases match TRBD2. Trimming removed 1 base from V and 0 bases from J; junction bases left unmatched: 13. CDR3 length: 20 residues. Germline V lookup: CDR1 MGHRA, CDR2 YSYEKL. The CDR3 DNA sequence: TGCGCCAGCAGCCAAGGAGGGGGGGGAGTGACTAGCGGGAGCACAGATACGCAGTATTTT. Residues: CASSQGGGGVTSGSTDTQYF.

J is TRBJ1-1 and V is TRBV9; the D gene is possibly TRBD1 (5 bases). Trimming removed 0 bases at V and 5 bases at J, with 8 bases between. The CDR3 is 13 residues long. Germline assignment: CDR1 SGDLS and CDR2 YYNGEE. CDR3 loop: CASSVGQGTEAFF. The CDR3 DNA reads TGTGCCAGCAGCGTAGGTCAGGGAACTGAAGCTTTCTTT.

This chain uses TRBV29-1 with TRBJ2-1, with TRBD1 matching 7 bases. The CDR3 consists of 12 residues. Germline CDR1 is SQVTM and CDR2 is ANQGSEA. With 5 bases clipped from V and 3 bases from J, the junction kept 1 base outside the gene matches. CDR3 in DNA: TGCAGCGTTAGGACAGGCTACAATGAGCAGTTCTTC. Protein: CSVRTGYNEQFF.